This T cell receptor beta chain was recovered during a study of response to subunit inactivated influenza vaccine. TCRdb independently ran MiXCR on the RT-PCR reads; one entry per CDR3 protein. The sample lists about 650,000 distinct CDR3 sequences, roughly 14% occurring once. This clonotype came up a few times. The CDR3 contains 11 residues. Trimming took 7 bases from V and 4 from J, leaving 6 bases between them. This TCR was sampled from a man aged 50 to 59 who received an inactivated influenza vaccine. The chain combines TRBV12-3 or TRBV12-4 with TRBJ2-3; the D gene is possibly TRBD1 (6 bases). The sequencing used PBMCs from blood, collected approximately 12 days after vaccination. The CDR3 is CASKGADTQYF. The CDR3 DNA sequence: TGTGCCAGCAAGGGGGCAGATACGCAGTATTTT.